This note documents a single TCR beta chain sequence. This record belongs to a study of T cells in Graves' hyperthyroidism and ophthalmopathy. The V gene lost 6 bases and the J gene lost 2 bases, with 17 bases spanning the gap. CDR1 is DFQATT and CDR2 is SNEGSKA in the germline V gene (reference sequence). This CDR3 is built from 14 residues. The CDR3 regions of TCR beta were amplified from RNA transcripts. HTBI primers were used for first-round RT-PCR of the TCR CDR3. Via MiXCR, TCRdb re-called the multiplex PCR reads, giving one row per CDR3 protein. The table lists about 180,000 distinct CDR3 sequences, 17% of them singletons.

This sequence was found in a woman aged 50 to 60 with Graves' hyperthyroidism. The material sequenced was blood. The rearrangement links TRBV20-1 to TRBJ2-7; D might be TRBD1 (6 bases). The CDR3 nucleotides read TGCAGTGCCCCCAACACAGGGAAGGCCTACGAGCAGTACTTC. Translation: CSAPNTGKAYEQYF.